This T cell receptor beta chain was identified in a study of T cells in Graves' hyperthyroidism and ophthalmopathy. Study outcomes and limitations: Blood also held most thyroid clonotypes expanded beyond 0.001. Stable hyperthyroidism and ophthalmopathy were separated using 13 V-J signatures. Before onset, by a median of approximately 5.9 months, the model predicted ophthalmopathy.

Amplification of TCR beta CDR3 regions was performed using RNA transcripts as template. A first-round RT-PCR of the TCR CDR3 used the HTBI primer set. A single record per CDR3 protein comes from TCRdb applying MiXCR to the multiplex PCR reads. Of about 480,000 distinct CDR3 sequences detected, about an eighth appear once; the ten largest clones hold around a sixth. Ten or more counts support this clonotype. The antigen is not known. A junction end diverges from the germline sequence, so it may reflect a read error. This CDR3 is built from 15 residues. Germline V gene sequence: CDR1 SNHLY, CDR2 FYNNEI. This chain joins TRBV2 and TRBJ1-2; unclear D gene. This clonotype was obtained from a young woman with Graves' hyperthyroidism. The sequencing sample was made of blood. CDR3 nucleotides: TGTGCCAGCAGCGAAGAATGGGAATCTAACTATGGCTACACCTTC. Translated, it gives CASSEEWESNYGYTF. Supplemented by reference TRBV2 and TRBJ1-2, the full variable domain reads EPEVTQTPSHQVTQMGQEVILRCVPISNHLYFYWYRQILGQKVEFLVSFYNNEISEKSEIFDDQFSVERPDGSNFTLKIRSTKLEDSAMYFCASSEEWESNYGYTFGSGTRLTVV.